A selection of T cell receptor beta chains follows, all from one sample in a study of regulatory T cells in long-lasting Graves disease. TCRdb analysed the multiplex PCR reads with MiXCR anew, one entry per CDR3 protein. The repertoire consists of 300,000 to 350,000 distinct CDR3 sequences, with less than 20% occurring once and the leading ten covering roughly 27%. Sample: peripheral blood mononuclear cells (PBMCs), taken when the disease was refractory, from a patient treated with antithyroid drugs. The receptors were sampled from a female donor with Graves disease. CDR3s include the opening cysteine and the closing phenylalanine or tryptophan.

cdr3_aa v_call cdr3_length
CASSQDLTSGGRPQYF TRBV3-1 16
CASSLRDGPYEQYF TRBV7-9 14
CASSYNPEMNTEAFF TRBV6-2/TRBV6-3 15
CAWSTGGQYYGYTF TRBV30 14
CASGLALGTATEAFF TRBV12-5 15
CASSDGGSQETQYF TRBV2 14
CASRRHGSGNTIYF TRBV28 14
CASSPQAAPDGTYEQYF TRBV5-1 17
CASSRKGFGYGYTF TRBV27 14
CSARSASGREETQYF TRBV20-1 15
CASSALGGTGGAPYGYTF TRBV27 18
CASSRWGRLASPLHF TRBV2 15
CASTSGRSNQPQHF TRBV19 14
CAISDSATETNEKLFF TRBV10-3 16
CAWSQGPVPTLNTEAFF TRBV30 17
CASSVSGGYQETQYF TRBV9 15
CASSYLREGAYEQYF TRBV28 15
CASSYRDRGQEANVLTF TRBV7-9 17
CSATGTGDTGELFF TRBV20-1 14
CASEDGTKETQYF TRBV5-1 13
CSARMRAGGLIYGYTF TRBV20-1 16
CASSPTRSEETQYF TRBV18 14
CASSDWGLRVGANVLTF TRBV2 17
CASSLVGGGGTEAFF TRBV12-3/TRBV12-4 15
CASRMPDGTPLDTQYF TRBV2 16
CASSPVSSGGLNTGELFF TRBV18 18
CASGSTQTGPDGETQYF TRBV12-5 17
CASSPRAADYEQYF TRBV7-9 14
CASSLSGGKTGELFF TRBV11-3 15
CASRSSRGSSRELFF TRBV19 15
CSALHYRVLSSPLHF TRBV20-1 15
CSASQTGPLFEQYF TRBV20-1 14
CASSPRRGRGQPQHF TRBV28 15
CASSGQVVAKNIQYF TRBV28 15
CASSSDRNEQYF TRBV28 12
CASGKPGTGHYGYTF TRBV27 15
CASSLAPLDGNYGYTF TRBV7-2 16
CASSEWTSGRGNTGELFF TRBV11-1 18
CASGSGRDTLYEQHF TRBV9 15
CASSWDRFSGNTIYF TRBV28 15